The entry that follows covers one TCR beta chain sequence. It has no known antigen specificity. Per-base qualities were not stored, and no clone one base away is much larger. These data belong to a study of cytomegalovirus exposure and HLA in healthy donors (dated by TCRdb to between 2016 and 2019). Background for the entire study: In an earlier analysis of 587 of the donors, approximately 260 Gb of sequence data and 100 million or so unique TCR beta sequences from roughly 190 million T cells were reported. About five DR-DQ haplotypes were handled as single units for association and clustering because linkage in the cohort was strong. Rather than drawing on any new phenotypic data, the later analysis identified candidate immune exposures from TCR beta sequences and the way those sequences occurred across donors. An early release that covered fewer than 750 HLA-typed donors contained approximately 290 gigabases of sequencing data and 75 million to 100 million unique TCR sequences. Class I and class II HLA loci were covered by the typing at four-digit resolution. The study aimed to test whether signatures of past pathogen exposure could be identified by cataloging public T cell receptors. The number of typed donors differed by locus: about 620-640 for A, B, C, DRB1 and DQB1; 500 to 550 for DQA1; 606 for DPA1; and some 450 for DPB1. The genetic ancestry cluster associated with self-reported Caucasian donors included 81% of the 300 to 450 genotyped donors. The study profiled the T cell repertoires of about 640 subjects by immunosequencing and related them to cytomegalovirus serostatus. All discovery cohort repertoires had been generated on a single sequencing platform. An earlier analysis of some 500 of the donors applied high-throughput TCR beta sequencing to assess whether each TCR beta V gene segment acted as functional or pseudogenic. A later genetic analysis took genome-wide SNP genotypes for about 65% of the 666 donors and used that subset as a discovery cohort. Donor age, sex, ethnicity and CMV serostatus were compiled alongside the repertoire data. Besides the first cohort of roughly 640 subjects, a separate validation cohort made up of about 120 different subjects was used. Among a few hundred genotyped donors of the cohort, an average of around 240,000 unique TCR beta nucleotide sequences were sequenced per donor, around 20% of them non-productive. In a later analysis, previously published TCR beta repertoires from more than 500 donors were re-analyzed and high-resolution HLA genotyping was added so that TCR occurrence patterns could be studied. The study combined high-throughput TCR immunosequencing, statistical association of individual TCRs with disease status, and machine learning to predict cytomegalovirus infection status.

In total, approximately 690 healthy bone marrow donors made up the cohort. Cohort members were all nominally healthy when sampled, although unrecorded immune exposures were likely present. The donor was CMV seronegative and belonged to the group of 380 or so seronegative cohort members. Every donor gave a peripheral blood sample, and the peripheral blood mononuclear cells from that sample were used for TCR beta sequencing. Genomic DNA extraction from the blood cell samples was performed with the Qiagen DNeasy Blood Extraction Kit. Libraries were constructed by the immunoSEQ multiplex PCR assay. For the multiplex PCR, a mixture combining 60 forward primers for TCR Vbeta segments and 13 reverse primers for TCR Jbeta segments was used. The CDR3 region of rearranged TCR beta genes was amplified from genomic DNA by a multiplex PCR assay. The amplified TCR beta libraries were sequenced on the Illumina HiSeq System as 87-base-pair reads. Processing in the source paper ran as follows. A later analysis tallied around 87 million unique TCR beta chains across the 666 repertoires, and about 10 million of those chains were shared by two or more donors. A nearest-neighbor algorithm error-corrected the raw reads and collapsed the reads into unique sequences, merging closely related sequences to remove PCR and sequencing errors. CDR3 sequences were aligned to IMGT reference sequences to assign V, D and J gene segments. For a sequence to be retained, a match of at least six nucleotides to both a V gene segment and a J gene segment was required. Rearrangements were called productive when the CDR3 lacked stop codons and stayed in frame with V and J; all others were non-productive. Following IMGT convention, CDR3 was defined as the stretch from the second conserved V-encoded cysteine up to the conserved J-encoded phenylalanine. The earlier analysis of roughly 590 of the donors excluded any sequence lacking an unambiguous match to a single V gene segment. An earlier analysis of roughly 590 of the donors called V segments functional above 56.7% productive rearrangements and segregating when the between-donor standard deviation exceeded 5%. A statistical classification framework was developed to diagnose cytomegalovirus status using the catalog of TCR beta chain sequences. In a later analysis, V and J genes were assigned by comparing TCR nucleotide sequences against IMGT/GENE-DB human TR gene sequences. Using the TCRdist pipeline, a later analysis assigned CDR3 sequences along with most-parsimonious VDJ recombination scenarios. A later analysis defined each TCR beta chain by its CDR3 amino acid sequence plus V-gene family, and excluded reads lacking a unique V-gene family. To address suspected cross-contamination and a sequencing artifact, a later analysis removed 450 to 700 highly shared, low-generation-probability nucleotide sequences. A later analysis calculated a clonal expansion index for each public chain from normalized within-repertoire ranks of inferred template counts. Generation probabilities in a later analysis came from a VDJ recombination model fitted to out-of-frame rearrangements, and those results were checked against IGoR. In a later analysis, TCR-TCR, TCR-HLA and TCR-CMV co-occurrence was scored with hypergeometric tests, and a repertoire-size bias correction was applied to TCR pairs. In a later analysis, false discovery rates were estimated by permuting HLA or CMV assignments 20 times. In a later analysis, co-occurring TCRs were grouped using DBSCAN, and TCRdist sequence similarity was added for clustering within HLA-allele-positive subsets. Repertoires with fewer than 30,000 or more than 120,000 public chains, plus five repertoires with anomalous nucleotide sharing, were excluded from co-occurrence clustering. TCRdb re-hosts the immuneACCESS table, in-frame sequences only. Its copies lack some clones; in the studies checked, an unresolved V gene accounts for under half of them, and the cause for the rest is not known. Clonal size and the V and J genes are those of that table, whereas D and trimming came from the DNA. Within this sample are roughly 120,000 clones, with 80% of them counted one time only. The ten largest account for about 0.25% of the sample.

The germline V gene yields SGHRS for CDR1 and YFSETQ for CDR2. V is pruned by 2 bases and J by 12 bases, leaving 5 bases of the junction without a gene match. Including cysteine and phenylalanine, the CDR3 has 12 amino acids. This entry keeps only the CDR3 DNA: 36 bases, framed from base 1. What the study reported, not specific to this receptor: In both the original and validation cohorts, the classifier was reported to diagnose cytomegalovirus status with high specificity and sensitivity. Correlated functional status among segregating V segments might reflect linkage disequilibrium, but an unknown experimental factor could not be ruled out. Over 15 rarely observed V segments, including chromosome 9 orphons, were excluded from the earlier analysis of several hundred of the donors because counts were too low. The 87-base-pair reads could not distinguish some IMGT-functional V segments, including TRBV6-2 and TRBV6-3, so those segments were excluded. The cohort was sequenced for TCR beta chains only, and without alpha or paired-chain data the features that could be detected were limited. A further reported finding was that TCR beta sequences accurately predicted the HLA-A and HLA-B alleles for most subjects in the first cohort. In an earlier analysis of some 550 of the donors, most TCR beta V segments were observed in productive rearrangements about 87% or about 30% of the time, broadly matching IMGT annotations. According to a later analysis, parvovirus B19, influenza, CMV and Epstein-Barr virus appeared linked to several top co-occurrence clusters. Across donors, most TCR sequences were observed very rarely, whereas some public TCRs were present in many individuals. Compared with the approximately 710-donor mean, donors in an Asian-associated ancestry cluster had fewer N-insertions in productive TCRs, according to a later genetic analysis. A later analysis found that TCR association rates varied across HLA loci, with DRB1 alleles showing the most associated TCRs and HLA-C alleles the fewest. In a later analysis, most CMV-associated TCR beta chains were found to appear HLA-restricted, with HLA associations seemingly driven largely by CMV exposure. A later analysis associated 15,000 to 20,000 TCR beta sequences with specific HLA alleles at a false discovery rate of 0.05. When HLA alleles, especially DR and DQ, strongly co-occurred, TCR associations were difficult to assign to individual alleles. Because HLA typing was missing for some donors at each locus, association tests included only the typed subset. Sequencing depth was assumed to be roughly uniform across donors in the presence/absence analyses, though that assumption may not hold. A total of fewer than 200 TCR beta chains were listed by the study as associated with cytomegalovirus. The authors suggested that the approach could potentially be extended to other disease states and immunological phenotypes. V-gene and J-gene trimming of TCR beta chains was associated with a missense DCLRE1C variant in a later genetic analysis, and the association was replicated in an independent cohort. A group of highly shared sequence variants was considered likely to be a technical artifact of the sequencing pipeline. Immune exposure information for the cohort was limited to CMV serostatus. A later analysis found that HLA-associated TCR beta chains were more clonally expanded and had lower generation probabilities than equally common non-associated chains. A few of the identified cytomegalovirus-associated TCR beta chains were confirmed in vitro to be specific for cytomegalovirus antigens.

The sample taken for sequencing was PBMCs. Here the chain combines TRBV5-1 and TRBJ2-1, with TRBD2 matching 7 junction bases. This receptor was obtained from a man aged 45-65 years in good health and CMV-seronegative. The bases are TGCGCCAGCAGCTTCCCGGGGAGGGGGCAGTTCTTC. This gives the protein CASSFPGRGQFF.